A single sample is the source of the 19 T cell receptor beta chains below, sequenced in a study of Ad26.COV2.S vaccination and SARS-CoV-2 variants. Treatment indicated: around 19 received Ad26.COV2.S at low or high dose, single or two shots; five or six received placebo; per-sample allocation not given. Sampling was performed 63 days after the first vaccine or placebo injection. The assay was immunoSEQ multiplex PCR, and TCRdb's table has in-frame clones only and misses some. The table shows just over 350,000 clones, with approximately 84% occurring only once. The sequences come from peripheral blood, collected in a trial of Ad26.COV2.S vaccine versus placebo. The receptors were gathered from a person between 18 and 59 years old who received the Ad26.COV2.S COVID-19 vaccine or a placebo.

This chain links TRBV10-1 with TRBJ1-1; D possibly corresponds to TRBD1 (6 bases). This CDR3 has 13 residues. Germline-derived CDR1 and CDR2 are WNHNN and SYGVQD (reference sequence). V was clipped by 2 bases and J by 5 bases, with 9 bases between them. CDR3 protein: CASSEIRGTEAFF. The CDR3 DNA reads as TGCGCCAGCAGTGAGATCAGGGGAACTGAAGCTTTCTTT.

The rearrangement uses TRBV24-1 and TRBJ1-2; 9 bases are shared with TRBD1. V gave up 1 base and J gave up 7 bases; unmatched junction bases: 6. Per the germline V gene, CDR1 is KGHDR and CDR2 is SFDVKD. This CDR3 has 15 residues. CDR3 region: CATSDFAGQGGGYTF. In DNA, the CDR3 is TGTGCCACCAGTGATTTTGCGGGACAGGGAGGTGGCTACACCTTC.

To note about this clone: Other DNA sequences within the sample encode an identical CDR3. The CDR3 DNA reads as TGCGCCAGCAGCTTGTTCGGGGGTGGGAACGAGCAGTACTTC. It yields the protein CASSLFGGGNEQYF. The V call is TRBV5-1, the J call TRBJ2-7; D perhaps matches TRBD2 (6 bases). Per germline, CDR1 SGHRS and CDR2 YFSETQ. CDR3 length equals 14 residues. Trimming removed 1 base at V and 5 bases at J, with 13 bases between.

The CDR3 sequence is CASSPADTDTQYF. As DNA, the CDR3 is TGCGCCAGCAGTCCTGCCGACACAGATACGCAGTATTTT. This rearrangement joins TRBV10-2 to TRBJ2-3; unclear D gene. In germline, CDR1 is WSHSY, CDR2 SAAADI. V was trimmed by 5 bases and J by 2 bases, leaving 8 bases between them. The CDR3 is 13 residues long.

The chain combines TRBV2 with TRBJ1-2; D call uncertain. Looked up from germline, CDR1 is SNHLY and CDR2 is FYNNEI. V was clipped by 6 bases and J by 4 bases, with 9 bases between them. This CDR3 has 12 residues. The CDR3 coding sequence is TGTGCCAGCAGAACGGACGTCTATGGCTACACCTTC. Protein: CASRTDVYGYTF.

The V and J genes are TRBV6-2 or TRBV6-3 and TRBJ2-4; 9 bases match TRBD2. Germline V gives CDR1 MNHEY, CDR2 SVGEGT. The CDR3 consists of 14 residues. V was clipped by 6 bases and J by 8 bases; unmatched bases: 8. The CDR3 loop reads CASSLGLAKDIQYF. CDR3 DNA: TGTGCCAGCAGCCTAGGACTAGCGAAGGACATTCAGTACTTC.

The chain uses TRBV5-6 and TRBJ2-2; D is ambiguous. With 4 bases removed from V and 2 bases from J, the gap between germline ends came to 6 bases. This CDR3 contains 13 residues. CDR1 is SGHDT and CDR2 is YYEEEE in the germline V gene. CDR3 in DNA: TGTGCCAGCAGCCAGGCAAACACCGGGGAGCTGTTTTTT. Its translation: CASSQANTGELFF.

The genes are TRBV4-3 and TRBJ2-7, with D perhaps TRBD2 (5 bases). Trimming cost V 3 bases and J 0 bases, with 12 bases left between them. CDR1 and CDR2 from the germline V gene are LGHNA and YSLEER. The CDR3 runs to 15 residues. The CDR3 DNA is TGCGCCAGCAGCCACGCTACGGGATTCTCCTACGAGCAGTACTTC. It yields the protein CASSHATGFSYEQYF.

The chain carries TRBV9 and TRBJ1-2; TRBD1 might be the D (6 bases). The germline V gene encodes CDR1 SGDLS and CDR2 YYNGEE. The CDR3 is made up of 12 amino acids. Trimming took off 10 bases at V and 2 bases at J, with 12 bases between the two ends. The CDR3: CAEQGSNYGYTF. DNA for the CDR3: TGTGCCGAACAGGGTTCAAACTATGGCTACACCTTC.

CDR3 loop: CASSREGDEKLFF. The CDR3 nucleotides read TGTGCCAGCAGCAGGGAAGGGGATGAAAAACTGTTTTTT. This chain joins TRBV6-5 and TRBJ1-4; D is possibly TRBD1 (5 bases). Germline CDR1 and CDR2: MNHEY and SVGAGI. V was cut by 6 bases and J by 6 bases, with 11 bases left in between. CDR3 length: 13 residues.

The V call is TRBV30, the J call TRBJ2-1; TRBD2 agrees at 14 bases. With V trimmed by 1 base and J by 11 bases, 4 bases remained unmatched. The CDR3 runs 14 residues. Germline V CDR1 and CDR2: GTSNPN, SVGIG (reference sequence). CDR3 amino acids: CAWSGGLAGDQQFF. In nucleotides, the CDR3 is TGTGCCTGGAGTGGGGGACTAGCGGGGGACCAGCAGTTCTTC.

This rearrangement joins TRBV19 to TRBJ2-2, with D perhaps matching TRBD1 (6 bases). The CDR3 contains 14 residues. Germline V CDR1 and CDR2: LNHDA, SQIVND (reference sequence). V gave up 6 bases and J gave up 4 bases, with 12 bases separating them. The CDR3 nucleotides read TGTGCCAGTAGCGAGTACAGGGTCACCGGGGAGCTGTTTTTT. Its translation: CASSEYRVTGELFF.

This chain uses TRBV7-2 with TRBJ1-1; D is unclear. Germline CDR1 reads SGHTA; CDR2 reads FQGNSA. The CDR3 runs to 13 residues. V was clipped by 1 base and J by 10 bases, with 13 bases between them. CDR3: CASSLVFGEGAFF. In nucleotides, the CDR3 is TGTGCCAGCAGCTTAGTTTTCGGTGAGGGAGCTTTCTTT.

The rearrangement joins TRBV14 to TRBJ2-3; 12 nucleotides agree with TRBD2. Germline CDR1 is SGHDN and CDR2 is FVKESK. This CDR3 is 17 amino acids long. The V segment lost 2 bases and the J segment 1 base; nucleotides outside the gene matches: 4. In nucleotides, the CDR3 is TGTGCCAGCAGCCAAACTAGCGGGGGGCGAGGCACAGATACGCAGTATTTT. This gives the protein CASSQTSGGRGTDTQYF.

The J gene is TRBJ1-3, the V gene TRBV5-1; tentatively, D is TRBD1 (5 bases). In germline, CDR1 is SGHRS, CDR2 YFSETQ. With 3 bases removed from V and 1 base from J, the gap between germline ends came to 11 bases. The CDR3 contains 15 residues. The CDR3 sequence: CASSSSTESGNTIYF. The CDR3 coding sequence is TGCGCCAGCAGCTCGTCGACAGAGTCTGGAAACACCATATATTTT.

This clone showed up just a few times. The genes are TRBV5-6 and TRBJ2-7; D is undetermined. The CDR3 totals 15 residues. V gave up 0 bases and J gave up 2 bases, with 12 bases separating them. Germline values: CDR1 SGHDT, CDR2 YYEEEE. The CDR3 DNA reads as TGTGCCAGCAGCTTGGGTACTTGGAGTCCCTACGAGCAGTACTTC. Amino acid sequence: CASSLGTWSPYEQYF.

The rearrangement links TRBV3-1 (or the pseudogene TRBV3-2) to TRBJ2-3; TRBD2 matches 15 bases. This CDR3 region has 20 residues. Germline V gene data show CDR1 as LGHDT and CDR2 as YNNKEL (reference sequence). J was trimmed by 7 bases and V by 4 bases; bases with no gene match: 18. The DNA of the CDR3 is TGTGCCAGCAGCCGTAAGGGACTAGCGGGAGGCGTAACCTTCGGGAATACGCAGTATTTT. This translates into CASSRKGLAGGVTFGNTQYF.

V usage is TRBV6-6 and J usage is TRBJ2-7, with D possibly matching TRBD2 (5 bases). The V and J ends lost 1 base and 5 bases respectively, with 15 bases between them. CDR1 and CDR2 from the germline V gene are MNHNY and SVGAGI (reference sequence). The CDR3 contains 15 residues. CDR3: CASSYFRGSRNEQYF. DNA for the CDR3: TGTGCCAGCAGTTACTTTCGGGGATCTCGGAACGAGCAGTACTTC.

The V and J genes are TRBV10-3 and TRBJ2-3, with no clear D. Germline V gives CDR1 ENHRY, CDR2 SYGVKD. The V end lost 0 bases, the J end lost 5 bases, and 12 bases lay between the germline ends. The length of the CDR3 is 15 residues. CDR3: CAISESSQEIDTQYF. Here the CDR3 DNA reads TGTGCCATCAGTGAGTCGAGTCAGGAGATAGATACGCAGTATTTT.